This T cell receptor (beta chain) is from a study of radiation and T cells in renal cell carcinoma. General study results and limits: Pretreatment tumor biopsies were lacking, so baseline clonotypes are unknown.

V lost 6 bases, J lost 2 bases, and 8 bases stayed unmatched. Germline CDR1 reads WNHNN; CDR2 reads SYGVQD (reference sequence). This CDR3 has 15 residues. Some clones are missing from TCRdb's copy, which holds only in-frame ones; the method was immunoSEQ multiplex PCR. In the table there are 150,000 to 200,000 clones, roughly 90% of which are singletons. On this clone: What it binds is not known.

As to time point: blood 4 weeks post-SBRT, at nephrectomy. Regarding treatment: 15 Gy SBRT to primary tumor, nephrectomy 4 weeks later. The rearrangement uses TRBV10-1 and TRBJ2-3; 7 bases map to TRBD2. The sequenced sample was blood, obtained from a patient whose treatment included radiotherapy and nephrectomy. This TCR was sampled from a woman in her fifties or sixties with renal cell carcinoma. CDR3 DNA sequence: TGCGCCAGCAGAGAAAACCTAGCGGCCACAGATACGCAGTATTTT. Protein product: CASRENLAATDTQYF.